This paragraph covers one T cell receptor (beta chain) sequence. Its antigen remains undetermined. No quality values exist for individual bases; no much larger clone is one base distant. Library prep was done by the immunoSEQ multiplex PCR assay. Deep sequencing of rearranged TCR beta loci, alongside multiparametric flow cytometry, was used to profile T cell repertoires. This is the immuneACCESS table as TCRdb keeps it, with only in-frame sequences that have V and J called. A part of the clones is gone; compared with another copy, unresolved V genes explain less than half, and the rest is unexplained. This sample comprises around 19,000 clones, around 90% of them detected only once. Around 1.5% of the sample is taken by the ten largest. The data originate from a study of lymphopenia after photon versus proton radiotherapy (dated by TCRdb to between 2018 and 2021). For the wider study: Photon and proton radiation therapy were compared by the study for their immunological effects in patients with gastrointestinal tumors who developed high-grade lymphopenia. The 15 to 20 patients in the cohort had gastrointestinal tumors, were treated with either photon or proton therapy, and subsequently developed lymphopenia. The study was designed to characterize how the impact on the immune system differs between the two radiation modalities.

On the study overall, not on this receptor specifically: After the lymphocyte count nadir, photon-treated repertoires showed oligoclonal expansion, especially of CD8+ Temra cells, which drove the drop in diversity. During treatment, patients who received photon therapy lost naive T cells and TCR diversity and gained effector/memory populations, whereas patients who received proton therapy remained relatively stable. Among patients across the cohort who died, overall survival time showed an inverse correlation with a larger post-nadir drop in TCR diversity. The authors looked at the survival association only in patients who died, and they framed better survival with proton therapy as a possibility rather than a demonstrated result.

The material sequenced was peripheral blood, taken from a patient treated with photon-based radiotherapy. This clonotype was obtained from a middle-aged woman with cholangiocarcinoma.

The base sequence is TGTGCCAGCAGCTTAACTAGCGGGGGGGCGGAGACCCAGTACTTC. Translation gives CASSLTSGGAETQYF. The rearranged segments are TRBV5-6 and TRBJ2-5; a stretch of 13 junction bases matches TRBD2. From a lookup of the germline V gene, CDR1 and CDR2 are SGHDT and YYEEEE. For this chain, trimming is 2 bases at the V end and 5 bases at the J end, and the number of junction bases without a gene match is 3. The CDR3 holds 15 amino acids from the cysteine to the phenylalanine. The retained sequence is limited to the CDR3, 45 bases, with the frame set at the first base. With all but the CDR3 taken from the reference TRBV5-6 and TRBJ2-5 genes, the full variable domain is: DAGVTQSPTHLIKTRGQQVTLRCSPKSGHDTVSWYQQALGQGPQFIFQYYEEEERQRGNFPDRFSGHQFPNYSSELNVNALLLGDSALYLCASSLTSGGAETQYFGPGTRLLVL.